The source of this TCR beta chain is a study of blood T cell repertoires in COVID-19. At the level of the study: Sample material is recorded as cDNA or gDNA derived from T cells, B-cell-depleted T cells, or PBMCs.

CDR3 length: 15 residues. Germline CDR1 and CDR2: SGHRS and YFSETQ. Trimming took off 2 bases at V and 4 bases at J, with 15 bases between the two ends. Original data processing: The authors estimated nucleated cell counts from reference gene primer amplification. Libraries were prepared by immunoSEQ multiplex PCR; TCRdb keeps only in-frame clonotypes and omits some of them. V and J calls and clone size are as listed in that table; D and trimming were resolved from the DNA. The sample includes 90,000 to 120,000 clones, about 89% of them seen just once. The sample consisted of peripheral blood. The gene calls are TRBV5-1 and TRBJ1-2; D uncertain. This sequence originates from a man aged 45-60 years with acute or convalescent COVID-19. CDR3 coding DNA: TGCGCCAGCAGCTTAGGCGGCCCGCGAGGCTATGGCTACACCTTC. Translation gives CASSLGGPRGYGYTF. The whole variable domain, filled in from reference TRBV5-1 and TRBJ1-2, reads KAGVTQTPRYLIKTRGQQVTLSCSPISGHRSVSWYQQTPGQGLQFLFEYFSETQRNKGNFPGRFSGRQFSNSRSEMNVSTLELGDSALYLCASSLGGPRGYGYTFGSGTRLTVV.